The table lists the clone carrying this T cell receptor beta chain with a few counts. The antigen remains unidentified. This record comes from a study of T cell repertoires in cytomegalovirus infection. Study-level points and caveats: The study found HLA-C-restricted CMV-specific TCR beta clonotypes dominating the ex vivo response.

This CDR3 region has 12 residues. V shed 5 bases and J shed 7 bases, with 9 bases lying between them. The germline gives CDR1 LNHNV, CDR2 YYDKDF (reference sequence). From the reads, TCRdb called clonotypes with MiXCR, one entry per CDR3 protein. This table holds 700,000 to 850,000 distinct CDR3 sequences, approximately 32% found once. The material was cultured CD8+ T cells from PBMCs, obtained from culture after CMV antigen stimulation. The clonotype was recovered from a human donor in good health (CMV status not recorded). Some clones in this sample may be carry-over from other donors' samples. The chain links TRBV15 to TRBJ1-5, with no clear D. The CDR3 region has the DNA TGTGCCACCAGCCCCCCTATGCAGCCCCAGCATTTT. It translates to CATSPPMQPQHF.